Each of the 16 T cell receptor beta chains below was sequenced from the same sample in a study of CD8+ T cells in alopecia areata. The treatment is: oral pan-JAK inhibitor, 5-10 mg twice daily. Reverse transcription of extracted RNA yielded cDNA, which provided the sequencing template. The data were produced by immunoSEQ multiplex PCR, yet TCRdb's version contains in-frame clones alone and is incomplete. Of roughly 140,000 clones in the sample, roughly 82% were seen once. Sequenced here: CD8+ T cells sorted from blood, sampled at week 4, from a patient treated with tofacitinib. These TCRs come from a human donor with alopecia areata.

The V and J genes are TRBV5-6 and TRBJ1-6, with 11 bases lining up with TRBD1. The J segment lost 6 bases and the V segment lost 3 bases, leaving 2 bases of the junction unmatched. From germline, CDR1 is SGHDT and CDR2 YYEEEE. This CDR3 comprises 15 residues. This CDR3 is CASSYGTGGNSPLHF. In nucleotides, the CDR3 is TGTGCCAGCAGCTACGGGACAGGGGGTAATTCACCCCTCCACTTT. The entire variable domain, with the rest obtained from reference TRBV5-6 and TRBJ1-6, is as follows: DAGVTQSPTHLIKTRGQQVTLRCSPKSGHDTVSWYQQALGQGPQFIFQYYEEEERQRGNFPDRFSGHQFPNYSSELNVNALLLGDSALYLCASSYGTGGNSPLHFGNGTRLTVT.

This clone has a single count. The rearrangement uses TRBV6-5 and TRBJ1-5, with a weak D call TRBD1 (5 bases). The CDR3 runs to 13 residues. CDR1 MNHEY and CDR2 SVGAGI come from the germline V gene. V was clipped by 3 bases and J by 11 bases, with 14 bases between them. CDR3 bases: TGTGCCAGCAGTTATGGTGCAGGGTCAGCCCAGCATTTT. Translation: CASSYGAGSAQHF.

V is TRBV7-9 and J is TRBJ2-3; 10 bases align to TRBD1. Germline V gene data show CDR1 as SEHNR and CDR2 as FQNEAQ (reference sequence). V was pared by 1 base and J by 3 bases, with 7 bases of the junction left unmatched. This CDR3 region has 17 residues. The CDR3 DNA follows: TGTGCCAGCAGCTTAGGGATACGACAGGGGGCGACAGATACGCAGTATTTT. Residues: CASSLGIRQGATDTQYF.

The J gene is TRBJ2-7, the V gene TRBV10-2; 7 bases fit TRBD2. There are 15 residues in the CDR3. In germline, CDR1 is WSHSY, CDR2 SAAADI. Germline trimming cut 0 bases from V and 7 bases from J; bases unmatched to any gene: 9. CDR3 sequence (DNA): TGCGCCAGCAGTGAGTCGGTGGTAGCGGGTCTTGAGCAGTACTTC. Amino acid sequence: CASSESVVAGLEQYF.

The chain carries TRBV6-6 and TRBJ2-2, with 8 bases that match TRBD2. Germline CDR1 MNHNY, CDR2 SVGAGI (reference sequence). V lost 6 bases and J lost 5; bases outside the gene matches: 8. This CDR3 spans 15 amino acids. In nucleotides, the CDR3 is TGTGCCAGCAGGCCCGGGGGGGGCTTGACCGGGGAGCTGTTTTTT. Translation: CASRPGGGLTGELFF.

The V and J genes are TRBV7-9 and TRBJ1-3; tentatively, D is TRBD1 (5 bases). V was trimmed by 7 bases and J by 3 bases, leaving 19 bases between them. The length of the CDR3 is 16 residues. The germline V gene encodes CDR1 SEHNR and CDR2 FQNEAQ (reference sequence). The CDR3 region is CASTAGTTNYGNTIYF. The CDR3 bases are TGTGCCAGCACGGCAGGGACGACGAACTATGGAAACACCATATATTTT.

This sequence joins TRBV29-1 and TRBJ1-2, with 7 bases fitting TRBD1. CDR3 length: 12 residues. Germline V gives CDR1 SQVTM, CDR2 ANQGSEA. The ends lost 4 bases at V and 7 bases at J; junction bases unmatched: 6. CDR3: CSVGEGAPGYTF. The CDR3 DNA sequence: TGCAGCGTTGGGGAGGGGGCACCTGGCTACACCTTC.

This sequence joins TRBV6-6 and TRBJ2-5; 12 nucleotides match TRBD2. Germline V CDR1 and CDR2: MNHNY, SVGAGI (reference sequence). The CDR3 runs 16 residues. The J segment lost 4 bases and the V segment lost 2 bases, leaving 5 bases of the junction unmatched. The CDR3 nucleotides are TGTGCCAGCAGTTACGGGGCTAGCGGGGGGGCAGAGACCCAGTACTTC. This sequence encodes CASSYGASGGAETQYF.

This clone was seen once. The chain is built from TRBV27 and TRBJ1-6; 8 bases align to TRBD1. Trimming at V came to 4 bases and at J to 1 base, leaving 3 bases not matched to a gene. The CDR3 has 16 amino acids. CDR1 and CDR2 (germline): MNHEY, SMNVEV (reference sequence). This CDR3 is CASSSTGGSYNSPLHF. CDR3 coding DNA: TGTGCCAGCAGTTCAACAGGGGGATCCTATAATTCACCCCTCCACTTT.

The chain has TRBV7-9 and TRBJ2-3; 10 bases agree with TRBD2. The germline gives CDR1 SEHNR, CDR2 FQNEAQ (reference sequence). V gave up 3 bases and J gave up 5 bases; unmatched junction bases: 5. This CDR3 is 15 amino acids long. The CDR3 loop reads CASSLTSGPQDTQYF. The CDR3 DNA reads as TGTGCCAGCAGCTTGACTAGCGGGCCCCAAGATACGCAGTATTTT.

The rearrangement links TRBV23-1 to TRBJ1-2; D remains ambiguous. TRBV23-1 counts as an open reading frame of uncertain function. Trimming shortened V by 10 bases and J by 6 bases, and 6 bases separated the two germline ends. This CDR3 region has 9 residues. The CDR3 protein is CANSNGYTF. The DNA for the CDR3 is TGCGCCAACTCGAATGGCTACACCTTC.

The V call is TRBV7-9, the J call TRBJ2-7, with 12 bases aligning to TRBD2. Germline trimming cut 4 bases from V and 3 bases from J; bases unmatched to any gene: 1. Looked up from germline, CDR1 is SEHNR and CDR2 is FQNEAQ (reference sequence). The CDR3 has 14 residues. The CDR3 loop reads CASSSTSGGYEQYF. CDR3 DNA sequence: TGTGCCAGCAGCTCGACTAGCGGGGGCTACGAGCAGTACTTC.

The V and J genes are TRBV29-1 and TRBJ2-2; D gene uncertain. CDR1 SQVTM and CDR2 ANQGSEA come from the germline V gene. V was pared by 7 bases and J by 7 bases, with 10 bases between. This CDR3 spans 11 amino acids. CDR3 in DNA: TGCAGCGGGCTCGTGGGCGGGGAGCTGTTTTTT. Amino acids: CSGLVGGELFF.

The genes are TRBV15 and TRBJ1-2; possibly TRBD1 for D (5 bases). Trimming removed 1 base from V and 2 bases from J, with 8 bases in between. Looked up from germline, CDR1 is LNHNV and CDR2 is YYDKDF (reference sequence). The CDR3 has 14 residues. DNA for the CDR3: TGTGCCACCAGCAGAGGACAGTCCAACTATGGCTACACCTTC. This sequence encodes CATSRGQSNYGYTF.

The chain employs TRBV4-1 and TRBJ2-1; tentative D call: TRBD2 (6 bases). Germline V gene lookup returns CDR1 MGHRA and CDR2 YSYEKL. CDR3 length: 15 residues. V was shortened by 3 bases and J by 7 bases, with 16 bases between the two germline ends. CDR3 loop: CASSQGHGGGNEQFF. The CDR3 nucleotides read TGCGCCAGCAGCCAGGGCCACGGGGGTGGTAATGAGCAGTTCTTC.

The chain is built from TRBV7-2 and TRBJ2-5, with D hard to call. Trimming left V 3 bases short and J 4 bases short, with 3 bases between. Germline V gene lookup returns CDR1 SGHTA and CDR2 FQGNSA. The CDR3 totals 11 residues. CDR3 DNA sequence: TGTGCCAGCAGCTTGCTAGAGACCCAGTACTTC. It yields the protein CASSLLETQYF.